This TCR beta chain was profiled in a study of blood T cells in healthy people across ages. On the study more broadly: There was about one barcoded beta molecule captured by template switching per two T cells. The study's findings and limits: It was the long-lived donors that had more naive CD4+ cells and higher diversity than aged donors.

In germline, CDR1 is MGHRA, CDR2 YSYEKL. The CDR3 extends over 14 amino acids. About this clonotype: Its antigen is as yet unknown. The junction departs from the called germline gene at one end, perhaps through a read error.

Through a sample-barcoded 5' primer and a J-beta primer mix, a second PCR was run for roughly 6 to 12 cycles. Through a template-switch adaptor with 12 random nucleotides, each cDNA molecule received a tag. All samples gave at least 2.5 million CDR3-containing paired-end reads. TCRdb re-called the 5' RACE reads through MiXCR, storing one row per CDR3 protein. The table records over 950,000 distinct CDR3 sequences, 35% to 40% of them present only once. The clonotype comes from a man between 18 and 35 years old in good health. The chain recombines TRBV4-1 with TRBJ1-4; 7 nucleotides align to TRBD1. Source material: blood. CDR3 in DNA: TGCGCCAGCAGCCAAGTCGGGACAGATGAAGAACTGTTTTTT. Protein sequence: CASSQVGTDEELFF.